The T cell receptor beta chain described here comes from a study of PD-L1 blockade in urothelial cancer. Study as a whole: Previous chemotherapy exposure amounted to 0 to 3 regimens for patients. Investigators checked blood 3 weeks (second dose) and 6 weeks after treatment start.

The table came from immunoSEQ multiplex PCR; TCRdb's copy has only in-frame clones and leaves some out. The sample has about 110,000 clones; approximately 85% are singletons. The CDR3 runs to 16 residues. J lost 3 bases, V lost 4 bases, and 6 bases had no gene match. Per the germline V gene, CDR1 is SGHNT and CDR2 is YYREEE (reference sequence). The clonotype originates from a man aged 50-60 years with urothelial cancer. V gene TRBV5-4 combines with J gene TRBJ2-3, with 12 bases fitting TRBD2. This specimen was PBMCs, taken around atezolizumab (anti-PD-L1) treatment. The CDR3 reads CASSPTSGRSTDTQYF. In DNA form, the CDR3 reads TGTGCCAGCAGCCCTACTAGCGGGAGGAGTACAGATACGCAGTATTTT. Combining the CDR3 with reference TRBV5-4 and TRBJ2-3 gives the whole variable domain ETGVTQSPTHLIKTRGQQVTLRCSSQSGHNTVSWYQQALGQGPQFIFQYYREEENGRGNFPPRFSGLQFPNYSSELNVNALELDDSALYLCASSPTSGRSTDTQYFGPGTRLTVL.